The sequence of this T cell receptor (beta chain) was determined in a study of early T cells in non-severe SARS-CoV-2 infection. Study conclusions and caveats: Using VDJdb, the matching emphasized anti-spike CD8 responses while missing private and CD4 specificities.

With V trimmed by 7 bases and J by 10 bases, 19 bases remained unmatched. Per the germline V gene, CDR1 is SNHLY and CDR2 is FYNNEI. This CDR3 spans 16 amino acids. Concerning this clonotype: Its antigen is unidentified.

TCRdb re-analysed the 5' RACE reads in MiXCR, keeping a single row per CDR3 protein. The profile covers approximately 60,000 distinct CDR3 sequences, with around 13% appearing a single time and 1.2% to 1.5% taken by the ten largest. The TCR sequence derives from an adult who was a healthcare worker with PCR-confirmed SARS-CoV-2 infection or an uninfected control (not recorded which). The chain recombines TRBV2 with TRBJ2-1, with 7 bases fitting TRBD2. The source material was whole blood. The CDR3 bases are TGTGCCAGCACTCGTGCCGGGACTATCACCCCCGCGGAGCAGTTCTTC. Its translation is CASTRAGTITPAEQFF.